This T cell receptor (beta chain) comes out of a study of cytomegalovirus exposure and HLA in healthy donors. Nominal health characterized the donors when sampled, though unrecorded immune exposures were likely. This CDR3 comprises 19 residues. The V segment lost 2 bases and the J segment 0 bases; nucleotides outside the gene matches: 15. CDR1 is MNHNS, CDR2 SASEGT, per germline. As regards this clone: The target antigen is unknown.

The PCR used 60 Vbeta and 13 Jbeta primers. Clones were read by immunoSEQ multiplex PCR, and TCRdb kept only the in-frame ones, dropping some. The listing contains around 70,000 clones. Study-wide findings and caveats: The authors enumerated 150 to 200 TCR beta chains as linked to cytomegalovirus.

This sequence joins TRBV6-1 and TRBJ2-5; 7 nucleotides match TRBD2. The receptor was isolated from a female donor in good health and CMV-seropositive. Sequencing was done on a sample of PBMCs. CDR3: CASSEWTGGGSGYQETQYF. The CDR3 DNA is TGTGCCAGCAGTGAATGGACGGGGGGTGGGAGCGGGTACCAAGAGACCCAGTACTTC.